The sequence of this TCR beta chain was determined in a study of cytotoxic CD8 clonotypes in ibrutinib-treated CLL. As for the study in general: Response was recorded as partial in approximately 25 patients and complete in 2; at median approximately six years, 14 remained remitted and some 12 had progressed.

This clone was counted only a few times. Measured with immunoSEQ multiplex PCR; TCRdb has only the in-frame clones, and not every one. The data contain approximately 50,000 clones, about 54% of them singletons. Trimming pared 4 bases from V and 7 bases from J, leaving 11 bases between. The CDR3 spans 13 residues. Germline CDR1 reads MNHEY; CDR2 reads SMNVEV (reference sequence). This specimen consisted of PBMCs, obtained at disease progression, from a patient treated with ibrutinib. The TCR comes from a human donor with chronic lymphocytic leukemia. The chain is built from TRBV27 and TRBJ1-5; maybe TRBD1 (5 bases). The CDR3 here is CASSSGKWQPQHF. CDR3 coding DNA: TGTGCCAGCAGTTCAGGGAAATGGCAGCCCCAGCATTTT.